Below, one TCR beta chain is given with its context. Its cognate antigen is unknown. The repertoire was sequenced with immunoSEQ multiplex PCR; TCRdb's copy has only in-frame clones and lacks some. This table holds 150,000 or so clones, roughly nine tenths found once. The data derive from a study of T cell responses to AZD1222 COVID-19 vaccine. Germline V gives CDR1 LNHDA, CDR2 SQIVND (reference sequence). Trimming at V came to 6 bases and at J to 3 bases, leaving 8 bases not matched to a gene. This CDR3 region has 15 residues. Points from the study as a whole: Baseline serology detected seropositivity in only a handful of AZD1222 recipients. Variant regions that are unmutated are reportedly the target of nearly half of spike-specific TCRs. The sample set comprised mostly white British donors with more females, and clonal diversity was possibly underestimated.

The sequence came from an adult who received the AZD1222 COVID-19 vaccine. Here the sequenced sample was peripheral blood, taken 28 days after the second AZD1222 dose. V and J are TRBV19 and TRBJ2-4, with 7 bases identical to TRBD1. The CDR3 DNA sequence: TGTGCCAGTAGCACAGACCGGGACAGCAAAAACATTCAGTACTTC. This encodes CASSTDRDSKNIQYF.